The 2 T cell receptor beta chains below were found in one sample sequenced in a study of cytomegalovirus exposure and HLA in healthy donors. PCR used 60 Vbeta primers and 13 Jbeta primers. Some clones are missing from TCRdb's copy, which holds only in-frame ones; the method was immunoSEQ multiplex PCR. The sample has around 170,000 clones; about 72% are singletons. The specimen was PBMCs. These receptors originate from a male donor in good health and CMV-seronegative.

The chain has TRBV19 and TRBJ2-7; 7 bases line up with TRBD2. Germline CDR1 is LNHDA and CDR2 is SQIVND (reference sequence). V lost 10 bases to trimming and J lost 3 bases; unmatched junction nucleotides: 12. The CDR3 sequence is 14 residues long. The CDR3, as DNA: TGTGCCACCAAGGACACGGGGGGTTTCTACGAGCAGTACTTC. Residues: CATKDTGGFYEQYF. Looking up the rest from reference TRBV19 and TRBJ2-7 gives the full variable domain: DGGITQSPKYLFRKEGQNVTLSCEQNLNHDAMYWYRQDPGQGLRLIYYSQIVNDFQKGDIAEGYSVSREKKESFPLTVTSAQKNPTAFYLCATKDTGGFYEQYFGPGTRLTVT.

This chain joins TRBV7-8 and TRBJ2-7; the D gene is possibly TRBD2 (6 bases). Germline V gene lookup returns CDR1 SGHVS and CDR2 FQNEAQ. Deletions cut 0 bases from V and 3 bases from J, with 15 bases between. The CDR3 length is 16 residues. The CDR3 bases are TGTGCCAGCAGCTTAGCGCACGGGACTGGCTACTACGAGCAGTACTTC. It encodes CASSLAHGTGYYEQYF. Together with reference TRBV7-8 and TRBJ2-7, the CDR3 gives the full variable domain: GAGVSQSPRYKVAKRGQDVALRCDPISGHVSLFWYQQALGQGPEFLTYFQNEAQLDKSGLPSDRFFAERPEGSVSTLKIQRTQQEDSAVYLCASSLAHGTGYYEQYFGPGTRLTVT.